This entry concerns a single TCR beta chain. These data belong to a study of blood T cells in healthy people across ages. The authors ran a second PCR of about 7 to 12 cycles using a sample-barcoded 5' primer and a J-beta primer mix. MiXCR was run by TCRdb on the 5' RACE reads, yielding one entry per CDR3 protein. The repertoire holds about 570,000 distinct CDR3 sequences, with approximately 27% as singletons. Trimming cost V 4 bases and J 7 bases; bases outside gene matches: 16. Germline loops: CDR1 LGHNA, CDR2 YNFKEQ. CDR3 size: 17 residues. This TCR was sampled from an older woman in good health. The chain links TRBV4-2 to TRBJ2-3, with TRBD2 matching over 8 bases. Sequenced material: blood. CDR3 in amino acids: CASSPRLGLAGFYTQYF. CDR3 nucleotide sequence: TGTGCCAGCAGCCCCCGCTTGGGGCTAGCGGGTTTCTATACGCAGTATTTT.